Presented here are 20 T cell receptor beta chains from one specimen sequenced in a study of cytotoxic CD8 clonotypes in ibrutinib-treated CLL. Method: immunoSEQ multiplex PCR; TCRdb's copy keeps in-frame clones and lacks some. The sample holds some 160,000 clones; 70% to 85% are singletons and the top ten take 2% to 2.5%. The sample here was PBMCs, taken after 12 months of ibrutinib treatment. These receptors were collected from a human donor with chronic lymphocytic leukemia.

J is TRBJ2-7 and V is TRBV28, with a weak D call TRBD1 (6 bases). Germline assignment: CDR1 MDHEN and CDR2 SYDVKM. CDR3 length equals 15 residues. V was pared by 2 bases and J by 2 bases, with 13 bases between. CDR3 residues: CASSLSRGRTYEQYF. In DNA, the CDR3 is TGTGCCAGCAGTTTAAGCAGGGGAAGGACCTACGAGCAGTACTTC.

Here the CDR3 DNA reads TGTGCCAGCAGGGGAACTCGCGGGACGGGAAACACTGAAGCTTTCTTT. Its translation is CASRGTRGTGNTEAFF. The rearrangement uses TRBV27 and TRBJ1-1, with D perhaps TRBD1 (5 bases). This CDR3 contains 16 residues. From germline, CDR1 is MNHEY and CDR2 SMNVEV (reference sequence). The V end was cut by 6 bases, the J end by 2 bases, with 19 bases between.

This clone was seen only a few times. The chain combines TRBV20-1 with TRBJ1-1, with D uncertain. CDR3 length: 11 amino acids. Germline V gene data show CDR1 as DFQATT and CDR2 as SNEGSKA (reference sequence). Trimming took off 0 bases at V and 7 bases at J, with 6 bases between the two ends. CDR3 amino acids: CSAREGIEAFF. The CDR3 bases are TGCAGTGCTAGAGAGGGGATTGAAGCTTTCTTT.

This chain links TRBV27 with TRBJ2-3; no clear D. CDR3 length: 11 amino acids. Germline CDR1 and CDR2: MNHEY and SMNVEV (reference sequence). The V gene lost 7 bases and the J gene lost 8 bases, with 10 bases spanning the gap. CDR3 amino acids: CASTGSGTQYF. Here the CDR3 DNA reads TGTGCCAGCACCGGGTCAGGTACGCAGTATTTT.

This sequence joins TRBV6-1 and TRBJ1-2, with D perhaps matching TRBD1 (6 bases). Germline V CDR1 and CDR2: MNHNS, SASEGT. Trimming removed 6 bases from V and 3 bases from J, with 11 bases in between. The CDR3 loop spans 13 amino acids. Here the CDR3 DNA reads TGTGCCAGCAGACCGGGACAACACTATGGCTACACCTTC. Its protein is CASRPGQHYGYTF.

The genes are TRBV6-5 and TRBJ2-3, with 9 bases fitting TRBD2. The CDR3 runs to 15 residues. Germline CDR1 MNHEY, CDR2 SVGAGI. Trimming cost V 6 bases and J 4 bases; bases outside gene matches: 8. This chain's CDR3 is CASSPSGTPADTQYF. The CDR3 DNA reads as TGTGCCAGCAGCCCTAGCGGGACCCCCGCAGATACGCAGTATTTT.

The V and J genes are TRBV11-2 and TRBJ2-2; 9 positions agree with TRBD1. V shed 6 bases, J shed 1 base, and the junction held 6 bases outside the gene matches. This CDR3 is 16 amino acids long. Germline values: CDR1 SGHAT, CDR2 FQNNGV. The CDR3 region is CASSLTGGRNTGELFF. The DNA for the CDR3 is TGTGCCAGCAGTCTTACAGGGGGCAGGAACACCGGGGAGCTGTTTTTT.

The chain carries TRBV2 and TRBJ2-7; D is unresolved. There are 14 residues in the CDR3. The germline V gene encodes CDR1 SNHLY and CDR2 FYNNEI. Trimming took off 7 bases at V and 2 bases at J, with 15 bases between the two ends. This CDR3 is CASKPYSLTYEQYF. The CDR3, as DNA: TGTGCCAGCAAACCTTACAGCCTAACCTACGAGCAGTACTTC.

This clone was seen only once. The chain has TRBV5-8 and TRBJ1-5; D not certain. Germline-derived CDR1 and CDR2 are SGHTS and YDEGEE. V shed 0 bases and J shed 4 bases, with 2 bases lying between them. This CDR3 has 12 residues. In nucleotides, the CDR3 is TGTGCCAGCAGCTTGGCGAATCAGCCCCAGCATTTT. It is translated as CASSLANQPQHF. Complete variable domain (other parts from reference TRBV5-8 and TRBJ1-5): EAGVTQSPTHLIKTRGQQATLRCSPISGHTSVYWYQQALGLGLQFLLWYDEGEERNRGNFPPRFSGRQFPNYSSELNVNALELEDSALYLCASSLANQPQHFGDGTRLSIL.

This sequence joins TRBV7-8 and TRBJ2-3, with a weak D call TRBD1 (7 bases). Germline CDR1 and CDR2: SGHVS and FQNEAQ. Trimming took 1 base from V and 4 from J, leaving 24 bases between them. The CDR3 runs 19 residues. Written as DNA, the CDR3 is TGTGCCAGCAGCTTAGTCGGTCGATTACGGAGGGGGCGCCCAGATACGCAGTATTTT. Translation: CASSLVGRLRRGRPDTQYF.

This chain connects TRBV2 to TRBJ2-6; tentative D call: TRBD1 (5 bases). CDR3 size: 17 residues. Germline CDR1 is SNHLY and CDR2 is FYNNEI. The V and J ends lost 2 bases and 2 bases respectively, with 13 bases between them. CDR3 loop: CASSERSPGPGANVLTF. The CDR3 coding sequence is TGTGCCAGCAGTGAAAGGTCCCCAGGGCCTGGGGCCAACGTCCTGACTTTC.

J is TRBJ1-2 and V is TRBV7-3; D is ambiguous. Between the trimmed V and J ends, which lost 5 bases and 4 bases, there was a span of 17 bases. This CDR3 has 15 residues. Germline CDR1 reads SGHTA; CDR2 reads FQGTGA. In nucleotides, the CDR3 is TGTGCCAGCAGCCCAGCCAAGGGAATGGGCTATGGCTACACCTTC. Its protein product is CASSPAKGMGYGYTF.

The chain couples TRBV28 to TRBJ2-7; D is uncertain. Trimming shortened V by 5 bases and J by 2 bases, and 10 bases separated the two germline ends. The CDR3 length is 13 residues. CDR1 is MDHEN, CDR2 SYDVKM, per germline. CDR3 DNA sequence: TGTGCCAGCAGTGGCACAGCCGCCTACGAGCAGTACTTC. It encodes CASSGTAAYEQYF.

The V gene is TRBV5-1, the J gene TRBJ1-1; 7 nucleotides align to TRBD1. CDR3 size: 15 residues. The V and J ends lost 0 bases and 10 bases, in that order; junction bases with no gene match: 12. The germline V gene has CDR1 SGHRS and CDR2 YFSETQ. The CDR3, as DNA: TGCGCCAGCAGCTTGGGGGAGGGGGCGCATCTGGTAGCTTTCTTT. Amino acid sequence: CASSLGEGAHLVAFF.

The chain uses TRBV4-1 and TRBJ1-2; possible D gene TRBD1, 6 bases. This CDR3 is 14 amino acids long. Germline loops: CDR1 MGHRA, CDR2 YSYEKL. Trimming removed 0 bases from V and 8 bases from J, with 13 bases in between. The CDR3 sequence is CASSQDKQGKGYTF. The CDR3 DNA reads as TGCGCCAGCAGCCAAGATAAGCAGGGGAAAGGCTACACCTTC.

The rearrangement joins TRBV9 to TRBJ2-2; D is undetermined. The CDR3 is 14 residues long. V was shortened by 0 bases and J by 10 bases, with 13 bases between the two germline ends. Germline-derived CDR1 and CDR2 are SGDLS and YYNGEE. The CDR3 sequence is CASSVDPRAEELFF. As DNA, the CDR3 is TGTGCCAGCAGCGTAGACCCCCGGGCCGAGGAGCTGTTTTTT. The complete variable domain, with remaining parts taken from reference TRBV9 and TRBJ2-2, reads DSGVTQTPKHLITATGQRVTLRCSPRSGDLSVYWYQQSLDQGLQFLIQYYNGEERAKGNILERFSAQQFPDLHSELNLSSLELGDSALYFCASSVDPRAEELFFGEGSRLTVL.

The J gene is TRBJ2-3, the V gene TRBV9; TRBD1 is a possible D gene (5 bases). CDR1 and CDR2 from the germline V gene are SGDLS and YYNGEE. The ends were cut back, 4 bases at V and 2 bases at J, with 14 bases in the middle. This CDR3 is built from 15 residues. CDR3 in amino acids: CASSIRQLITDTQYF. The CDR3 DNA sequence: TGTGCCAGCAGCATAAGACAGCTTATCACAGATACGCAGTATTTT.

The V and J genes are TRBV7-9 and TRBJ1-1; D possibly corresponds to TRBD1 (6 bases). The CDR3 is 16 residues long. Looked up from germline, CDR1 is SEHNR and CDR2 is FQNEAQ (reference sequence). V shed 4 bases and J shed 10 bases, with 25 bases lying between them. The CDR3 protein is CASSSRDEGGMYGAFF. As DNA, the CDR3 is TGTGCCAGCAGCTCCCGGGACGAGGGGGGCATGTATGGAGCTTTCTTT.

The CDR3 DNA is TGCGCCAGCAGCGTGCTCCAGGGGGGATCCTACGAGCAGTACTTC. This translates into CASSVLQGGSYEQYF. This chain links TRBV5-1 with TRBJ2-7, with D maybe TRBD1 (7 bases). This CDR3 comprises 15 residues. Trimming left V 4 bases short and J 1 base short, with 15 bases between. Germline V gives CDR1 SGHRS, CDR2 YFSETQ.

The chain is built from TRBV5-1 and TRBJ2-2, with D possibly TRBD2 on 6 matching bases. V lost 0 bases and J lost 4, with 10 bases in between. This CDR3 region has 15 residues. In germline, CDR1 is SGHRS, CDR2 YFSETQ. The CDR3 reads CASSLAGEVTGELFF. CDR3 DNA: TGCGCCAGCAGCTTGGCGGGAGAGGTCACCGGGGAGCTGTTTTTT.